Listed below are T cell receptor beta chains from one sample, sequenced in a study of control samples from healthy donors and cancer patients. Only in-frame clones appear in the TCRdb table, and some are missing; sequencing was by immunoSEQ multiplex PCR. The data contain about 97,000 clones, 90% to 95% of them singletons. Sequenced input: blood. These receptors were obtained from a young woman in good health. Each CDR3 is given with its conserved first and last residue. D genes are given only for firm matches. For some rows the clone size is stated as once, few or many, or as a class when expanded; others skip it.

j_gene | abundance | d_gene | v_gene | CDR3aa | CDR3nt
TRBJ2-1 | . | . | TRBV5-6 | CASSSSTGPYNEQFF | TGTGCCAGCAGCTCCTCGACAGGACCTTACAATGAGCAGTTCTTC
TRBJ1-1 | . | . | TRBV5-5 | CASSLVLVGTEAFF | TGTGCCAGCAGCTTGGTTTTAGTGGGGACTGAAGCTTTCTTT
TRBJ1-4 | . | . | TRBV13 | CASSPTGRGNEKLFF | TGTGCCAGCAGCCCTACTGGTCGTGGGAATGAAAAACTGTTTTTT
TRBJ2-7 | . | . | TRBV29-1 | CSVMGAYEQYF | TGCAGCGTTATGGGGGCCTACGAGCAGTACTTC
TRBJ1-6 | . | . | TRBV11-3 | CASSLDDRLNSPLHF | TGTGCCAGCAGCTTAGATGACAGGCTAAATTCACCCCTCCACTTT
TRBJ2-4 | . | . | TRBV18 | CASSLSRLGTKNIQYF | TGTGCCAGCTCACTCTCGAGGTTAGGGACCAAAAACATTCAGTACTTC
TRBJ1-1 | . | TRBD1 | TRBV23-1 | CASSQSGQGKWENTEAFF | TGCGCCAGCAGTCAATCGGGACAGGGAAAATGGGAAAACACTGAAGCTTTCTTT
TRBJ2-5 | . | . | TRBV6-2/TRBV6-3 | CASSYIGGQETQYF | TGTGCCAGCAGTTATATCGGGGGTCAAGAGACCCAGTACTTC
TRBJ2-7 | . | TRBD2 | TRBV5-1 | CASSRILGLAGVSYEQYF | TGCGCCAGCAGTCGGATCCTGGGACTAGCGGGGGTGTCCTACGAGCAGTACTTC
TRBJ1-2 | . | . | TRBV11-3 | CASSSRASGSYGYTF | TGTGCCAGCAGCTCCCGGGCTTCAGGGTCCTATGGCTACACCTTC
TRBJ2-7 | . | . | TRBV6-5 | CASRGRQSSYEQYF | TGTGCCAGCAGGGGAAGACAGTCCTCCTACGAGCAGTACTTC
TRBJ1-3 | . | . | TRBV27 | CASSLGQGLGNTIYF | TGTGCCAGCAGTTTAGGTCAGGGACTTGGAAACACCATATATTTT
TRBJ2-7 | . | TRBD2 | TRBV6-5 | CASTGLAAYEQYF | TGTGCCAGCACGGGACTAGCGGCCTACGAGCAGTACTTC
TRBJ2-7 | . | TRBD2 | TRBV7-6 | CASSLAGGPHEQYF | TGTGCCAGCAGCTTAGCGGGAGGGCCACACGAGCAGTACTTC
TRBJ1-3 | . | . | TRBV9 | CASSPPPAGNTIYF | TGTGCCAGCAGCCCCCCGCCGGCTGGAAACACCATATATTTT
TRBJ1-4 | few | . | TRBV27 | CASSFRAPATNEKLFF | TGTGCCAGCAGTTTCAGGGCCCCGGCAACTAATGAAAAACTGTTTTTT
TRBJ2-6 | . | . | TRBV7-9 | CASSLYEPGANVLTF | TGTGCCAGCAGCTTGTATGAGCCTGGGGCCAACGTCCTGACTTTC
TRBJ2-7 | once | . | TRBV11-2 | CASSPRSPRQASHEQYF | TGTGCCAGCAGCCCCCGGAGTCCGAGACAGGCTTCCCACGAGCAGTACTTC
TRBJ2-5 | . | TRBD2 | TRBV25-1 | CASSEGAGGHQETQYF | TGTGCCAGCAGTGAAGGGGCGGGGGGACATCAAGAGACCCAGTACTTC
TRBJ2-1 | . | TRBD2 | TRBV10-3 | CAISESKGLAGAAEQFF | TGTGCCATCAGTGAGTCCAAAGGACTAGCGGGAGCGGCTGAGCAGTTCTTC
TRBJ2-6 | . | TRBD1 | TRBV3-1/TRBV3-2 | CASSPGTGNGANVLTF | TGTGCCAGCAGTCCCGGGACAGGGAATGGGGCCAACGTCCTGACTTTC
TRBJ1-5 | few | . | TRBV19 | CASSWDGQPQHF | TGTGCCAGTTCATGGGATGGGCAGCCCCAGCATTTT
TRBJ1-4 | . | . | TRBV9 | CASSPREATNEKLFF | TGTGCCAGCAGCCCCCGGGAAGCAACTAATGAAAAACTGTTTTTT